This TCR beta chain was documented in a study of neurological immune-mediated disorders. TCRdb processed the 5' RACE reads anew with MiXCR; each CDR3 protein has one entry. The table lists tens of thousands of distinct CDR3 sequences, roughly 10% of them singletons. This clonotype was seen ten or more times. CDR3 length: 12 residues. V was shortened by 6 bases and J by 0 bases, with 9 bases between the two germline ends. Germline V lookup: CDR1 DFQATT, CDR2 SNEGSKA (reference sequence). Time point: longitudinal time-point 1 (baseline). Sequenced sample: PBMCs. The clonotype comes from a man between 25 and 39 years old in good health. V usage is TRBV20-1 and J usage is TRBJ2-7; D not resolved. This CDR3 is CSAPDSSYEQYF. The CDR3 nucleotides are TGCAGTGCCCCCGACTCCTCCTACGAGCAGTACTTC.